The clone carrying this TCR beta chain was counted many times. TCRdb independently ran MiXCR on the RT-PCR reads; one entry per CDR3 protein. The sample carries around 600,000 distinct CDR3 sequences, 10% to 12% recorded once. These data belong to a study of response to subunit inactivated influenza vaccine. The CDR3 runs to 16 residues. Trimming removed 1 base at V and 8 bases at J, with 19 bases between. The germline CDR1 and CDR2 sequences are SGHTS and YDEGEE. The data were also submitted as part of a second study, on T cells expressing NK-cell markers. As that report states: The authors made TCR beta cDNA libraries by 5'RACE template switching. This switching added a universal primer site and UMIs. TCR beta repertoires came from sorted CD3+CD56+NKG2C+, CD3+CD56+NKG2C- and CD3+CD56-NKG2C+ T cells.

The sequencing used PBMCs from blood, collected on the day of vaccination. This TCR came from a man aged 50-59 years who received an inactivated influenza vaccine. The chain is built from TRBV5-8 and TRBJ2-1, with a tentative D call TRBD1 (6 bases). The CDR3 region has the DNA TGTGCCAGCAGCTTGCCCAGAAGGGGGTATGTAGATGAGCAGTTCTTC. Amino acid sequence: CASSLPRRGYVDEQFF.